The 20 T cell receptor beta chains below come from one sample, sequenced in a study of cytomegalovirus exposure and HLA in healthy donors. The PCR used 60 Vbeta and 13 Jbeta primers. Method: immunoSEQ multiplex PCR; TCRdb's copy keeps in-frame clones and lacks some. The data hold approximately 100,000 clones, with approximately 71% observed a single time. Specimen: PBMCs. The receptors derive from a man aged 40-50 years in good health and CMV-seronegative.

The chain carries TRBV2 and TRBJ1-5; TRBD1 matches at 8 bases. CDR3 length equals 15 residues. V lost 6 bases to trimming and J lost 5 bases; unmatched junction nucleotides: 9. Germline V gene lookup returns CDR1 SNHLY and CDR2 FYNNEI. The CDR3 sequence: CASSVDRDRYQPQHF. The CDR3 coding sequence is TGTGCCAGCAGCGTGGACAGGGATCGGTATCAGCCCCAGCATTTT.

The rearrangement uses TRBV11-3 and TRBJ2-1, with no clear D. This CDR3 is built from 12 residues. V dropped 1 base and J dropped 8 bases, with 6 bases sitting between them. The germline V gene encodes CDR1 SGHNT and CDR2 YENEEA. As DNA, the CDR3 is TGTGCCAGCAGCTTAGTTGTAGATGAGCAGTTCTTC. This sequence encodes CASSLVVDEQFF.

V is TRBV27 and J is TRBJ1-2; tentative D call: TRBD1 (6 bases). The CDR3 sequence is 14 residues long. Germline values: CDR1 MNHEY, CDR2 SMNVEV (reference sequence). The ends were cut back, 3 bases at V and 7 bases at J, with 15 bases in the middle. Here the CDR3 DNA reads TGTGCCAGCAGTTTTTCGGGGGGCTCTGGTGGCTACACCTTC. Translated: CASSFSGGSGGYTF.

This clone has a handful of counts. The chain couples TRBV25-1 to TRBJ2-3; weak D call: TRBD1 (6 bases). The ends were cut back, 1 base at V and 3 bases at J, with 11 bases in the middle. The CDR3 has 15 residues. Germline CDR1 and CDR2: MGHDK and SYGVNS. The CDR3 sequence is CASSESGDKTDTQYF. In nucleotides, the CDR3 is TGTGCCAGCAGTGAATCAGGGGATAAGACAGATACGCAGTATTTT.

The chain combines TRBV7-2 with TRBJ2-1, with TRBD2 matching over 10 bases. Germline V gene lookup returns CDR1 SGHTA and CDR2 FQGNSA. After removal of 11 bases from V and 2 bases from J, the junction contained 9 bases not matched to a gene. The CDR3 has 15 residues. The CDR3 DNA reads as TGTGCCGAAGGGGAGCGGGGGGGCGCCTACAATGAGCAGTTCTTC. Residues: CAEGERGGAYNEQFF. The full variable domain, with the rest looked up from reference TRBV7-2 and TRBJ2-1, is GAGVSQSPSNKVTEKGKDVELRCDPISGHTALYWYRQSLGQGLEFLIYFQGNSAPDKSGLPSDRFSAERTGGSVSTLTIQRTQQEDSAVYLCAEGERGGAYNEQFFGPGTRLTVL.

The chain couples TRBV14 to TRBJ2-7; TRBD1 aligns across 11 bases. The length of the CDR3 is 15 residues. V shed 3 bases and J 1 base; nucleotides not matched to a gene: 2. The germline V gene has CDR1 SGHDN and CDR2 FVKESK. CDR3 sequence (DNA): TGTGCCAGCAGCCAGGGGACAGGGGGGTCCTACGAGCAGTACTTC. This gives the protein CASSQGTGGSYEQYF.

The DNA of the CDR3 is TGCGCCAGCAGCATCGGGAGTCAGAAATACGAGCAGTACTTC. This gives the protein CASSIGSQKYEQYF. V gene TRBV5-1 combines with J gene TRBJ2-7; D perhaps matches TRBD2 (6 bases). The CDR3 has 14 amino acids. Germline CDR1 and CDR2: SGHRS and YFSETQ. V was trimmed by 4 bases and J by 4 bases, leaving 15 bases between them.

This chain connects TRBV6-6 to TRBJ2-7; TRBD1 agrees at 9 bases. The length of the CDR3 is 15 residues. J was trimmed by 6 bases and V by 5 bases; bases with no gene match: 11. Germline CDR1 and CDR2: MNHNY and SVGAGI (reference sequence). The CDR3 loop reads CASSPRTGVFREQYF. CDR3 DNA: TGTGCCAGCAGTCCTCGGACAGGGGTCTTTCGCGAGCAGTACTTC.

The table lists this clone with many counts. The chain is built from TRBV10-3 and TRBJ2-1; 7 nucleotides align to TRBD1. CDR3 length: 11 amino acids. The J segment lost 14 bases and the V segment lost 4 bases, leaving 5 bases of the junction unmatched. Germline V lookup: CDR1 ENHRY, CDR2 SYGVKD. The CDR3 coding sequence is TGTGCCATCAGTGGCGGACAGGTAGAGTTCTTC. This sequence encodes CAISGGQVEFF.

The V gene is TRBV5-6, the J gene TRBJ1-1; D may be TRBD1 (6 bases). The CDR3 length is 15 residues. From germline, CDR1 is SGHDT and CDR2 YYEEEE. Trimming cost V 0 bases and J 4 bases, with 13 bases left between them. The CDR3 sequence: CASSLVGRGGTEAFF. DNA for the CDR3: TGTGCCAGCAGCTTGGTAGGCAGGGGCGGCACTGAAGCTTTCTTT.

The genes are TRBV7-9 and TRBJ2-1; TRBD2 agrees at 9 bases. The CDR3 has 17 residues. Germline V gene lookup returns CDR1 SEHNR and CDR2 FQNEAQ (reference sequence). The V segment lost 1 base and the J segment 7 bases; nucleotides outside the gene matches: 11. CDR3 residues: CASSLVAGGPSGNEQFF. The CDR3 nucleotides read TGTGCCAGCAGCTTAGTCGCGGGGGGGCCATCGGGAAATGAGCAGTTCTTC.

The V call is TRBV4-2, the J call TRBJ2-5, with 9 bases matching TRBD2. The CDR3 consists of 13 residues. CDR1 is LGHNA, CDR2 YNFKEQ, per germline. Germline trimming cut 2 bases from V and 5 bases from J; bases unmatched to any gene: 0. CDR3 in DNA: TGTGCCAGCAGCCAACTAGCGGGGGAGACCCAGTACTTC. Amino acids: CASSQLAGETQYF.

With regard to this clone: Within the sample, other DNA sequences also encode this same CDR3. The gene calls are TRBV30 and TRBJ1-5; D not certain. This CDR3 comprises 13 residues. Germline CDR1 reads GTSNPN; CDR2 reads SVGIG (reference sequence). The germline V and J ends were trimmed by 0 bases and 2 bases, with 5 bases remaining between them. CDR3 DNA sequence: TGTGCCTGGAGTGTACAAGGCAATCAGCCCCAGCATTTT. As protein: CAWSVQGNQPQHF.

The chain couples TRBV4-3 to TRBJ2-2; 7 nucleotides match TRBD2. The CDR3 has 16 amino acids. J lost 7 bases, V lost 0 bases, and 8 bases had no gene match. Looked up from germline, CDR1 is LGHNA and CDR2 is YSLEER. The DNA for the CDR3 is TGCGCCAGCAGCCAAGAGGTCGGGGGGAGGGGCGGGGAGCTGTTTTTT. Protein sequence: CASSQEVGGRGGELFF.

V and J are TRBV5-1 and TRBJ1-6; D may be TRBD1 (5 bases). Deletions cut 4 bases from V and 10 bases from J, with 12 bases between. From germline, CDR1 is SGHRS and CDR2 YFSETQ. The length of the CDR3 is 13 residues. CDR3 DNA sequence: TGCGCCAGCAGCCTAGGGGTCGGGTCACCCCTCCACTTT. Its translation: CASSLGVGSPLHF.

V and J are TRBV5-5 and TRBJ2-5; possible D gene TRBD2, 6 bases. V lost 4 bases and J 2 bases, leaving 9 bases between the germline ends. CDR1 and CDR2 (germline): SGHKS, YYEKEE (reference sequence). This CDR3 is built from 13 residues. The chain's CDR3 is CASSGSGQETQYF. The DNA for the CDR3 is TGTGCCAGCAGCGGGAGCGGGCAAGAGACCCAGTACTTC.

The rearrangement links TRBV6-1 to TRBJ1-1; TRBD1 is a possible D gene (5 bases). CDR1 and CDR2 from the germline V gene are MNHNS and SASEGT. The V gene lost 6 bases and the J gene lost 1 base, with 9 bases spanning the gap. The CDR3 runs to 13 residues. DNA for the CDR3: TGTGCCAGCAGGATTCAGGGGAACACTGAAGCTTTCTTT. Translation gives CASRIQGNTEAFF.

The chain recombines TRBV7-2 with TRBJ1-2; TRBD1 might be the D (5 bases). CDR1 and CDR2 from the germline V gene are SGHTA and FQGNSA. Trimming shortened V by 4 bases and J by 4 bases, and 7 bases separated the two germline ends. This CDR3 region has 12 residues. The CDR3 bases are TGTGCCAGCAGCTCCGGGGGCTATGGCTACACCTTC. This translates into CASSSGGYGYTF.

The chain couples TRBV7-2 to TRBJ1-6; the match to TRBD1 covers 8 bases. V lost 5 bases, J lost 5 bases, and 5 bases stayed unmatched. The CDR3 covers 15 residues. Germline CDR1 reads SGHTA; CDR2 reads FQGNSA. CDR3 DNA sequence: TGTGCCAGCAGCCTCAGGGGGCTAGATAATTCACCCCTCCACTTT. Amino acids: CASSLRGLDNSPLHF.

This clone was observed a handful of times. This chain joins TRBV4-1 and TRBJ2-7, with 12 bases that match TRBD2. Trimming cost V 0 bases and J 2 bases; bases outside gene matches: 2. The CDR3 length is 16 residues. Per germline, CDR1 MGHRA and CDR2 YSYEKL. The CDR3 nucleotides read TGCGCCAGCAGCCAAGACCGACTAGCGGGGGCCTACGAGCAGTACTTC. Amino acids: CASSQDRLAGAYEQYF.